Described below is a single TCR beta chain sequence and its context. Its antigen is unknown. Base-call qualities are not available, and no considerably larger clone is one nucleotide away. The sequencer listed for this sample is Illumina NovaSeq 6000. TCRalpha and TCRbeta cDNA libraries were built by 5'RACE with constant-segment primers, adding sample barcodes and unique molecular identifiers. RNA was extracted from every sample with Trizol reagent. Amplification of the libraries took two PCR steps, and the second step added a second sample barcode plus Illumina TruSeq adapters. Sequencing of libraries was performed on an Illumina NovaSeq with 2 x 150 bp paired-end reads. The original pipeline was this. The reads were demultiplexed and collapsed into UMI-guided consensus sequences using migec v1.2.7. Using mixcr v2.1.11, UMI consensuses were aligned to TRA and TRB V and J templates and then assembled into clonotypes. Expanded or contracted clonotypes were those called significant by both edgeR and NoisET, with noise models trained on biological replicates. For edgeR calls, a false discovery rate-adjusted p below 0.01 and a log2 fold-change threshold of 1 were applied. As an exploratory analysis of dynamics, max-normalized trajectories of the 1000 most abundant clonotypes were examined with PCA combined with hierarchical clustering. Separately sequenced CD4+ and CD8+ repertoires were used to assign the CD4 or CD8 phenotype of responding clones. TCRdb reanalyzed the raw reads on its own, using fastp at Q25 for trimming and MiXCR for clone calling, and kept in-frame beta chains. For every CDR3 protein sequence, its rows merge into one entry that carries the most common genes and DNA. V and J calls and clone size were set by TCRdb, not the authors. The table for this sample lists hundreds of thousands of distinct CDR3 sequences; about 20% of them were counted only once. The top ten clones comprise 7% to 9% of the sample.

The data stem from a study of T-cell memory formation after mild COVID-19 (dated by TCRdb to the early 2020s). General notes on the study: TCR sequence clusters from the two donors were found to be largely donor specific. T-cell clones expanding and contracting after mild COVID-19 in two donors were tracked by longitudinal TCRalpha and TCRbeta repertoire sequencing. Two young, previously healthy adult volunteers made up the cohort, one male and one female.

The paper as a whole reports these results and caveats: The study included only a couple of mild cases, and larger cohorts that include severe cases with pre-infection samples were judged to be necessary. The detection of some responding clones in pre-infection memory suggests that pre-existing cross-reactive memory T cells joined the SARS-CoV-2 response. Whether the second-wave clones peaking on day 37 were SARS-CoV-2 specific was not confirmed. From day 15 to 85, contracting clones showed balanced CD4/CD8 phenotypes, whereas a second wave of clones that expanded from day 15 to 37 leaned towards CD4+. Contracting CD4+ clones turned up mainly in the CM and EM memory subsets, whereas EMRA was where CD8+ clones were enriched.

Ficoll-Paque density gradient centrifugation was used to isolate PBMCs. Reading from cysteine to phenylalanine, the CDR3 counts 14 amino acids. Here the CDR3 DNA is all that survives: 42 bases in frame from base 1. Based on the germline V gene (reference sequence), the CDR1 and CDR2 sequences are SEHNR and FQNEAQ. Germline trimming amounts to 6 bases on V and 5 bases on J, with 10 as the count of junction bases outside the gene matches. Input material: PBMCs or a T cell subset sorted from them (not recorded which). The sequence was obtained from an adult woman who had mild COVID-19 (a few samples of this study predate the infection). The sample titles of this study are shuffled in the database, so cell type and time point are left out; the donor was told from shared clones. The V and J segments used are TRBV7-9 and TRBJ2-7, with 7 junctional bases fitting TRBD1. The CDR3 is CASRLTGSRDEQYF. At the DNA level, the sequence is TGTGCCAGCAGGTTGACAGGGTCCCGCGACGAGCAGTACTTC.